This is a list of T cell receptor beta chains from one sample in a study of radiotherapy plus CTLA-4 blockade in lung cancer. The protocol was immunoSEQ multiplex PCR, while the TCRdb copy is restricted to in-frame clones and leaves out a portion. The sample has roughly 32,000 clones, around 70% seen once; the top ten hold 3% to 5%. Specimen: peripheral blood, collected from a patient treated with radiotherapy plus ipilimumab. The origin of the receptors is a human donor with non-small cell lung cancer who had stable disease on radiotherapy plus ipilimumab. CDR3s include the opening cysteine and the closing phenylalanine or tryptophan. D genes are given only for firm matches. Not every row has a clone size; where given, it reads once, few, many or a size class.

TRBJ2-2 | - | - | TRBV5-1 | CASSLASNTGELFF | TGCGCCAGCAGCTTGGCTAGCAACACCGGGGAGCTGTTTTTT
TRBJ2-1 | - | - | TRBV5-4 | CASSLVAPSDNNEQFF | TGTGCCAGCAGCTTGGTCGCTCCCTCCGATAACAATGAGCAGTTCTTC
TRBJ2-2 | - | - | TRBV10-3 | CAIGFAGTGELFF | TGTGCCATCGGATTCGCCGGCACCGGGGAGCTGTTTTTT
TRBJ2-5 | few | - | TRBV18 | CASSPKEGEETQYF | TGTGCCAGCTCTCCCAAGGAAGGGGAAGAGACCCAGTACTTC
TRBJ1-4 | - | - | TRBV10-1 | CASSEVGGGNEKLFF | TGCGCCAGCAGTGAAGTTGGAGGTGGTAATGAAAAACTGTTTTTT
TRBJ1-2 | - | TRBD1 | TRBV18 | CASSPKPAWDREYGYTF | TGTGCCAGCTCACCGAAACCAGCATGGGACAGGGAGTATGGCTACACCTTC
TRBJ1-2 | few | TRBD1 | TRBV9 | CASLGTVYGYTF | TGTGCCAGCCTTGGGACAGTCTATGGCTACACCTTC
TRBJ2-5 | once | - | TRBV28 | CASSPGSWPAGTQYF | TGTGCCAGCAGCCCAGGTTCGTGGCCAGCCGGGACCCAGTACTTC
TRBJ2-5 | - | - | TRBV4-1 | CASSQTESKETQYF | TGCGCCAGCAGCCAAACCGAATCTAAGGAGACCCAGTACTTC
TRBJ2-3 | once | TRBD2 | TRBV27 | CASSPPGGRTDTQYF | TGTGCCAGCAGCCCCCCGGGGGGGAGGACAGATACGCAGTATTTT
TRBJ2-7 | few | TRBD2 | TRBV29-1 | CSVEVGGSGSSEQYF | TGCAGCGTTGAAGTCGGGGGTAGCGGGAGTTCCGAGCAGTACTTC
TRBJ2-1 | - | - | TRBV7-7 | CASSLTNRGEQFF | TGTGCTAGCAGCCTGACAAACCGGGGAGAGCAGTTCTTC
TRBJ2-7 | - | TRBD1 | TRBV12-5 | CASGLPRGQGVDEQYF | TGTGCTAGTGGTTTGCCCCGTGGACAGGGCGTCGACGAGCAGTACTTC
TRBJ2-7 | - | TRBD2 | TRBV6-1 | CASRPRGTSYEQYF | TGTGCCAGCAGACCGAGGGGGACTAGCTACGAGCAGTACTTC
TRBJ1-3 | few | - | TRBV14 | CASSSGNTIYF | TGTGCCAGCAGCTCTGGAAACACCATATATTTT
TRBJ1-5 | - | - | TRBV19 | CASSIATSKASSNQPQHF | TGTGCCAGTAGTATAGCAACTTCCAAGGCCTCTAGCAATCAGCCCCAGCATTTT
TRBJ2-1 | - | TRBD2 | TRBV5-1 | CASSLVTSGSWSEQFF | TGCGCCAGCAGCTTGGTTACTAGCGGGAGTTGGAGTGAGCAGTTCTTC
TRBJ2-2 | few | - | TRBV28 | CASTSNTGELFF | TGTGCCAGCACTAGTAACACCGGGGAGCTGTTTTTT
TRBJ2-3 | - | TRBD2 | TRBV9 | CASSSRLAGADTQYF | TGTGCCAGCAGCTCCAGACTAGCGGGTGCAGATACGCAGTATTTT
TRBJ1-5 | - | TRBD1 | TRBV5-6 | CASSLAEGARNQPQHF | TGTGCCAGCAGCTTGGCGGAGGGGGCGAGGAATCAGCCCCAGCATTTT
TRBJ2-7 | - | - | TRBV5-1 | CASSRTHTGSYEQYF | TGCGCCAGCAGCCGAACACATACAGGAAGCTACGAGCAGTACTTC
TRBJ2-6 | few | - | TRBV27 | CASRSYSGANVLTF | TGTGCCAGCAGATCCTACTCTGGGGCCAACGTCCTGACTTTC
TRBJ2-7 | - | - | TRBV19 | CACRTGYPTYEQYF | TGTGCCTGTCGTACAGGCTATCCTACCTACGAGCAGTACTTC
TRBJ2-3 | once | - | TRBV25-1 | CASRTGHRITDTQYF | TGTGCCAGCAGAACGGGACACAGGATCACAGATACGCAGTATTTT
TRBJ1-2 | - | TRBD1 | TRBV6-5 | CASSDRGLIDGYTF | TGTGCCAGCTCCGACAGGGGGCTGATAGATGGCTACACCTTC
TRBJ1-2 | - | - | TRBV7-2 | CASSRLAQVNYGYTF | TGTGCCAGCAGCCGGTTGGCCCAGGTTAACTATGGCTACACCTTC
TRBJ2-3 | - | TRBD2 | TRBV6-6 | CASRTSALSTDTQYF | TGTGCCAGCAGAACTAGCGCCCTGAGCACAGATACGCAGTATTTT
TRBJ1-4 | - | - | TRBV19 | CASRILATNEKLFF | TGTGCCAGTAGGATACTGGCAACTAATGAAAAACTGTTTTTT
TRBJ2-4 | - | TRBD2 | TRBV27 | CASISGGHPVIQYF | TGTGCCAGCATTAGCGGGGGACATCCCGTCATTCAGTACTTC
TRBJ1-2 | - | TRBD1 | TRBV7-9 | CASSRGTGGIVYGYTF | TGTGCCAGCAGCCGCGGGACAGGGGGCATTGTCTATGGCTACACCTTC
TRBJ1-2 | - | - | TRBV14 | CASSQGPVENGYTF | TGTGCCAGCAGCCAGGGCCCGGTTGAGAATGGCTACACCTTC
TRBJ1-5 | - | TRBD1 | TRBV9 | CASSATGDGNQPQHF | TGTGCCAGCAGCGCTACAGGGGACGGCAATCAGCCCCAGCATTTT
TRBJ1-6 | - | - | TRBV2 | CASSPFATNSPLHF | TGTGCCAGCAGCCCCTTTGCCACCAATTCACCCCTCCACTTT
TRBJ2-7 | - | - | TRBV7-9 | CASITTGRIFYEQYF | TGTGCCAGCATCACCACCGGACGGATCTTCTACGAGCAGTACTTC
TRBJ2-7 | - | TRBD1 | TRBV15 | CATSRGRTGGSYEQYF | TGTGCCACCAGCAGAGGTCGGACAGGGGGCTCCTACGAGCAGTACTTC
TRBJ2-7 | - | - | TRBV7-9 | CASSSGRFGIYEQYF | TGTGCCAGCAGTTCGGGCCGCTTCGGGATTTACGAGCAGTACTTC
TRBJ1-2 | - | - | TRBV7-2 | CASSLEGFGGGRYTF | TGTGCCAGCAGCTTAGAGGGGTTCGGCGGTGGTAGATACACCTTC
TRBJ2-7 | - | TRBD1 | TRBV5-1 | CASSSLYRQGSGSYEQYF | TGCGCCAGCAGCAGCCTCTATCGACAGGGTAGTGGCTCCTACGAGCAGTACTTC
TRBJ1-2 | - | - | TRBV11-2 | CASSTTGRYGYTF | TGTGCCAGCAGCACCACAGGGAGGTATGGCTACACCTTC
TRBJ2-3 | - | TRBD2 | TRBV5-1 | CASSQIAGETDTQYF | TGCGCCAGCAGCCAAATAGCGGGAGAGACAGATACGCAGTATTTT
TRBJ2-7 | few | TRBD1 | TRBV11-2 | CASSFLRGRTTYEQYF | TGTGCCAGCAGCTTCCTCAGGGGGCGAACAACTTACGAGCAGTACTTC
TRBJ1-5 | - | - | TRBV28 | CASSLGSRGRNQPQHF | TGTGCCAGCAGTTTGGGGTCCAGGGGTCGCAATCAGCCCCAGCATTTT
TRBJ2-2 | - | - | TRBV27 | CASRHNDRQFGELFF | TGTGCCAGCAGACATAATGACCGGCAATTCGGGGAGCTGTTTTTT
TRBJ1-6 | - | - | TRBV19 | CASSRQYNSPLHF | TGTGCCAGTAGTAGACAGTATAATTCACCCCTCCACTTT
TRBJ1-1 | - | TRBD1 | TRBV6-5 | CASSRGLNTEAFF | TGTGCCAGCAGCAGGGGGTTGAACACTGAAGCTTTCTTT
TRBJ1-1 | - | - | TRBV28 | CASALTGRNTEAFF | TGTGCCAGCGCCCTGACCGGGAGGAACACTGAAGCTTTCTTT
TRBJ2-1 | - | TRBD2 | TRBV5-1 | CASSSGTSGRDEQFF | TGCGCCAGCAGCAGCGGGACTAGCGGGAGAGATGAGCAGTTCTTC
TRBJ2-2 | - | - | TRBV6-1 | CASNTSPTGELFF | TGTGCCAGCAACACTAGCCCCACCGGGGAGCTGTTTTTT
TRBJ2-1 | - | - | TRBV7-2 | CASSLERLAVNEQFF | TGTGCCAGCAGCTTAGAGAGGCTAGCCGTCAATGAGCAGTTCTTC